This entry describes one T cell receptor (beta chain). Antigen unknown. CDR3 length: 14 residues. The J segment lost 3 bases and the V segment lost 4 bases, leaving 7 bases of the junction unmatched. The germline V gene encodes CDR1 SGHRS and CDR2 YFSETQ. This specimen comes from a study of shared clonotypes between healthy human individuals. Study-level results: Naive subsets tended to show greater estimated richness than memory subsets. Sharing of clonotypes among donors was expected to vary with sequencing depth. There were few donors, and this limited the genetic and exposure-history diversity represented.

TCRdb's table, derived via immunoSEQ multiplex PCR, lists solely in-frame clones and lacks some. This table has 400,000 to 600,000 clones, approximately 95% appearing once. Sequenced input: naive CD4+ T cells sorted from blood. The subset here: CD45RA+ positively selected. The clonotype originates from a woman aged 25 to 39 in good health. J is TRBJ2-7 and V is TRBV5-1, with TRBD1 identical over 7 bases. The CDR3 is CASSPRQGSYEQYF. The DNA for the CDR3 is TGCGCCAGCAGCCCCCGACAGGGTAGCTACGAGCAGTACTTC.